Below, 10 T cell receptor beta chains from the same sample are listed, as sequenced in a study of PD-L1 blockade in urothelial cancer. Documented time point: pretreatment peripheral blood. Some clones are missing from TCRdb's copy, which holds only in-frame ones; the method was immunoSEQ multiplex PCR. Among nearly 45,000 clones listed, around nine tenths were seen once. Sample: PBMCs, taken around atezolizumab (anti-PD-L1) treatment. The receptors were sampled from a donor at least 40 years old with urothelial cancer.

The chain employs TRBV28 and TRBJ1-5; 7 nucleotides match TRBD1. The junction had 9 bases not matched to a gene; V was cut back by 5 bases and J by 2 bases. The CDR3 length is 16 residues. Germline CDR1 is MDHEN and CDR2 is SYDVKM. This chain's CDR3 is CASSIGTAVGNQPQHF. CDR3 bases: TGTGCCAGCAGTATAGGGACAGCGGTCGGCAATCAGCCCCAGCATTTT. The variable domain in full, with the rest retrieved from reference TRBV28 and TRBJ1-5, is DVKVTQSSRYLVKRTGEKVFLECVQDMDHENMFWYRQDPGLGLRLIYFSYDVKMKEKGDIPEGYSVSREKKERFSLILESASTNQTSMYLCASSIGTAVGNQPQHFGDGTRLSIL.

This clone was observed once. CDR3 amino acids: CASSLPGLAGAEQYF. CDR3 nucleotides: TGCGCCAGCAGCCTCCCCGGACTAGCGGGGGCCGAGCAGTACTTC. The gene calls are TRBV4-1 and TRBJ2-7, with 13 bases identical to TRBD2. This CDR3 contains 15 residues. The germline V gene encodes CDR1 MGHRA and CDR2 YSYEKL. V lost 4 bases, J lost 6 bases, and 6 bases stayed unmatched.

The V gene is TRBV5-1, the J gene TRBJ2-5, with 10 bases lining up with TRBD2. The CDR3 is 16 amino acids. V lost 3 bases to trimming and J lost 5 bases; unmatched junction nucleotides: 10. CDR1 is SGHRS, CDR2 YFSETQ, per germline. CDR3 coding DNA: TGCGCCAGCAGCTGGGAGTCTAGCGGGAGTGGGGAGACCCAGTACTTC. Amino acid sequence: CASSWESSGSGETQYF.

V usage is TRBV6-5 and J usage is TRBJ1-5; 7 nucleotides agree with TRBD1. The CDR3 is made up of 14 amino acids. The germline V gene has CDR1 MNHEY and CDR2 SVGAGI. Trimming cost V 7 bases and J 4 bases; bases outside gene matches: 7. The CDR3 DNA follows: TGTGCCAGCAACCCGACAGGGCGAAATCAGCCCCAGCATTTT. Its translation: CASNPTGRNQPQHF.

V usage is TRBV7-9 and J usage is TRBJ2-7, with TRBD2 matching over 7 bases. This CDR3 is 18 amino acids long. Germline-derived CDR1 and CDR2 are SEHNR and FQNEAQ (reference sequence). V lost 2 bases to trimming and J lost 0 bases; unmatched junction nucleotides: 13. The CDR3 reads CASSLFGGGDYNSYEQYF. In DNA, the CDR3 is TGTGCCAGCAGCTTATTTGGGGGTGGGGACTACAACTCCTACGAGCAGTACTTC.

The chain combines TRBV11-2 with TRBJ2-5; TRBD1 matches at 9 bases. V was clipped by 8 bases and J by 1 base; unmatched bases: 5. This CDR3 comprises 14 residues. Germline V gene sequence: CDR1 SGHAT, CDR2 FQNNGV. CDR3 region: CASHNRGLQETQYF. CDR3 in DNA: TGTGCCAGCCATAACAGGGGGCTCCAAGAGACCCAGTACTTC.

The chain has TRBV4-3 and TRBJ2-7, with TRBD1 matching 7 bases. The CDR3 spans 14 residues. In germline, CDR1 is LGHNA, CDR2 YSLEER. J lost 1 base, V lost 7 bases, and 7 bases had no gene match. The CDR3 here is CASTPGRGSYEQYF. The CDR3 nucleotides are TGCGCCAGCACCCCGGGCAGGGGGTCCTACGAGCAGTACTTC.

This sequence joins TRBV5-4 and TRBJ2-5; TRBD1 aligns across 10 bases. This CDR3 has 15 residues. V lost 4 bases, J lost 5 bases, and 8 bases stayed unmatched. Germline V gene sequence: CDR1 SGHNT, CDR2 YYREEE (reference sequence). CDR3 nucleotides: TGTGCCAGCAGCCCACGACAGGGGGCGGGTGAGACCCAGTACTTC. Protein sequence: CASSPRQGAGETQYF.

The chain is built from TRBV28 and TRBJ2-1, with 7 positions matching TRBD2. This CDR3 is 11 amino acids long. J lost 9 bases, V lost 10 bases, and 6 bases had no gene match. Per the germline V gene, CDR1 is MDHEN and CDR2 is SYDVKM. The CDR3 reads CATRTSVEQFF. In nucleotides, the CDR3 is TGTGCCACCCGAACTAGCGTTGAGCAGTTCTTC.

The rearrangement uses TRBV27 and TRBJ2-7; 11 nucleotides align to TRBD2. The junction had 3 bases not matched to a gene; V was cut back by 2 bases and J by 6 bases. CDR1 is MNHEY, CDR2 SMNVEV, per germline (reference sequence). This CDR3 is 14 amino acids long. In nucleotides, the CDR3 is TGTGCCAGCAGTTTAGGGACTAGCGGCCGCGAGCAGTACTTC. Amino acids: CASSLGTSGREQYF.